This T cell receptor (beta chain) was recorded in a study of early T cells in non-severe SARS-CoV-2 infection. As regards this clonotype: This sequence may be a read error, since a much larger clone differs from it by one base.

Germline V gives CDR1 MNHEY, CDR2 SVGEGT. V lost 6 bases to trimming and J lost 2 bases, with 12 bases between them. The CDR3 spans 14 residues. Each cDNA molecule carried a unique molecular identifier. TCRdb reprocessed the 5' RACE reads with MiXCR, giving one entry per CDR3 protein. The table shows 40,000 to 55,000 distinct CDR3 sequences, with 10% to 15% occurring only once. Sequencing was performed on whole blood. The origin of this receptor is an adult who was a healthcare worker with PCR-confirmed SARS-CoV-2 infection or an uninfected control (not recorded which). The rearrangement joins TRBV6-2 or TRBV6-3 to TRBJ2-3, with a tentative D call TRBD2 (5 bases). The CDR3 bases are TGTGCCAGCAGCCCAAGCGGAACCACAGATACGCAGTATTTT. Amino acid sequence: CASSPSGTTDTQYF.